These 23 T cell receptor beta chains were sequenced from one sample in a study of blood T cells in healthy people across ages. Next came a second PCR, run for roughly 6 to 11 cycles, which used a sample-barcoded 5' primer along with a J-beta primer mix. TCRdb used MiXCR to reprocess the 5' RACE reads, holding one entry per CDR3 protein. Of 730,000 or so distinct CDR3 sequences in the sample, 40% to 45% were seen once. Input material: blood. Source of these receptors: a woman aged 55-69 years in good health.

V and J are TRBV12-3 or TRBV12-4 and TRBJ1-2; weak D call: TRBD1 (5 bases). The CDR3 is 15 residues long. The V end was cut by 0 bases, the J end by 6 bases, with 14 bases between. In DNA form, the CDR3 reads TGTGCCAGCAGTTTAGCGCTAGGGGCCAAGAATGGCTACACCTTC. This encodes CASSLALGAKNGYTF.

The chain combines TRBV20-1 with TRBJ1-5, with D uncertain. V was cut by 2 bases and J by 7 bases, with 15 bases left in between. Germline V lookup: CDR1 DFQATT, CDR2 SNEGSKA (reference sequence). This CDR3 comprises 14 residues. CDR3 nucleotides: TGCAGTGCTAGAATCGATAGGGCCAGGCAGCCCCAGCATTTT. Protein sequence: CSARIDRARQPQHF.

This clonotype was counted at least ten times. The J gene is TRBJ1-5, the V gene TRBV20-1, with 8 bases identical to TRBD1. The germline V gene encodes CDR1 DFQATT and CDR2 SNEGSKA (reference sequence). With V trimmed by 2 bases and J by 0 bases, 6 bases remained unmatched. This CDR3 is built from 16 residues. CDR3 protein: CSARRLGQVSNQPQHF. In nucleotides, the CDR3 is TGCAGTGCTAGAAGGTTGGGACAGGTTAGCAATCAGCCCCAGCATTTT.

CDR3: CASSLGTRAGELFF. CDR3 in DNA: TGTGCCAGCAGTTTAGGGACAAGGGCCGGGGAGCTGTTTTTT. V is TRBV12-3 or TRBV12-4 and J is TRBJ2-2; maybe TRBD1 (5 bases). V shed 1 base and J shed 6 bases, with 9 bases lying between them. The CDR3 covers 14 residues.

The gene calls are TRBV24-1 and TRBJ2-1; D gene ambiguous. The V gene lost 5 bases and the J gene lost 5 bases, with 3 bases spanning the gap. The CDR3 is 11 amino acids. CDR1 and CDR2 (germline): KGHDR, SFDVKD. The CDR3 DNA reads as TGTGCCACCAGTGGGAACAATGAGCAGTTCTTC. It specifies CATSGNNEQFF.

The chain uses TRBV6-2 or TRBV6-3 and TRBJ1-1; 8 bases agree with TRBD1. Germline assignment: CDR1 MNHEY and CDR2 SVGEGT. The CDR3 totals 15 residues. The J segment lost 4 bases and the V segment lost 6 bases, leaving 10 bases of the junction unmatched. The CDR3 DNA is TGTGCCAGCAGAACGATCGGACAGGGAGGCACTGAAGCTTTCTTT. It encodes CASRTIGQGGTEAFF.

The chain uses TRBV25-1 and TRBJ1-1; TRBD1 is a possible D gene (5 bases). The V and J ends lost 2 bases and 3 bases respectively, with 13 bases between them. Germline lookup yields CDR1 MGHDK and CDR2 SYGVNS. The CDR3 sequence is 15 residues long. CDR3 protein: CASSEAGRPDTEAFF. The CDR3 nucleotides are TGTGCCAGCAGTGAAGCAGGGCGCCCGGACACTGAAGCTTTCTTT.

The V gene is TRBV18, the J gene TRBJ1-1; the D is unclear. The CDR3 totals 15 residues. With 0 bases removed from V and 2 bases from J, the gap between germline ends came to 10 bases. The germline gives CDR1 KGHSH, CDR2 LQKENI. CDR3 loop: CASSPPAGKNTEAFF. The DNA of the CDR3 is TGTGCCAGCTCACCACCGGCAGGTAAAAACACTGAAGCTTTCTTT.

This clonotype was seen a few times. V is TRBV3-1 and J is TRBJ2-4; 9 nucleotides agree with TRBD2. Per germline, CDR1 LGHDT and CDR2 YNNKEL (reference sequence). With 4 bases clipped from V and 6 bases from J, the junction kept 13 bases outside the gene matches. The CDR3 runs 17 residues. CDR3 region: CASSRFVAGGPGNIQYF. CDR3 in DNA: TGTGCCAGCAGCCGCTTTGTGGCGGGGGGGCCGGGAAACATTCAGTACTTC.

Remarks on this clonotype: It may be a read error: a sequence one base away is much more abundant. The chain joins TRBV6-2 or TRBV6-3 to TRBJ2-1; D not certain. Per germline, CDR1 MNHEY and CDR2 SVGEGT. The CDR3 contains 15 residues. The V end lost 9 bases, the J end lost 1 base, and 16 bases lay between the germline ends. The CDR3, as DNA: TGTGCCAGTACTGGACGAGCGAATTCCTACAATGAGCAGTTCTTC. Protein product: CASTGRANSYNEQFF.

The rearrangement links TRBV5-1 to TRBJ2-1; D is ambiguous. The V gene lost 0 bases and the J gene lost 3 bases, with 10 bases spanning the gap. CDR3 size: 15 residues. Per the germline V gene, CDR1 is SGHRS and CDR2 is YFSETQ. For the CDR3, the DNA is TGCGCCAGCAGCTTGGGAACAGTTGACTACAATGAGCAGTTCTTC. This codes for CASSLGTVDYNEQFF.

The rearrangement uses TRBV14 and TRBJ1-2; D possibly corresponds to TRBD1 (6 bases). The CDR3 extends over 15 amino acids. V gave up 5 bases and J gave up 6 bases, with 19 bases separating them. Germline V gene lookup returns CDR1 SGHDN and CDR2 FVKESK. The CDR3 protein is CASSEPGRGPHGYTF. The CDR3 DNA is TGTGCCAGCAGCGAACCGGGACGGGGGCCCCATGGCTACACCTTC.

This sequence joins TRBV20-1 and TRBJ1-4; the D gene is possibly TRBD1 (6 bases). The CDR3 has 13 amino acids. Per the germline V gene, CDR1 is DFQATT and CDR2 is SNEGSKA (reference sequence). V lost 5 bases and J lost 3, with 10 bases in between. CDR3: CSALQGSNEKLFF. CDR3 nucleotide sequence: TGCAGTGCTCTACAGGGTTCTAATGAAAAACTGTTTTTT.

This clonotype was counted only a few times. Its ends do not fully match the called genes, so a read error is possible. The chain has TRBV7-2 and TRBJ2-3; TRBD1 might be the D (5 bases). Per germline, CDR1 SGHTA and CDR2 FQGNSA. The length of the CDR3 is 14 residues. In nucleotides, the CDR3 is TGTGCCAGCAGCCCCGAGTGGGGCACAGATACGCGGTATTTT. Translation: CASSPEWGTDTRYF. Full variable domain (outside the CDR3, taken from reference TRBV7-2 and TRBJ2-3): GAGVSQSPSNKVTEKGKDVELRCDPISGHTALYWYRQSLGQGLEFLIYFQGNSAPDKSGLPSDRFSAERTGGSVSTLTIQRTQQEDSAVYLCASSPEWGTDTRYFGPGTRLTVL.

Turning to this clonotype: One end of the junction varies from germline; a read error may be responsible. The chain carries TRBV28 and TRBJ2-1, with 11 bases identical to TRBD2. The CDR3 is made up of 15 amino acids. Germline V gene sequence: CDR1 MDHEN, CDR2 SYDVKM. The CDR3 sequence is CPSRPTSGSLTEQFF. The CDR3 coding sequence is TGTCCCAGCAGACCCACTAGCGGGAGCCTCACTGAGCAGTTCTTC. The full variable domain, rest sourced from reference TRBV28 and TRBJ2-1, is DVKVTQSSRYLVKRTGEKVFLECVQDMDHENMFWYRQDPGLGLRLIYFSYDVKMKEKGDIPEGYSVSREKKERFSLILESASTNQTSMYLCPSRPTSGSLTEQFFGPGTRLTVL.

In this sample, this clonotype turned up a few times. The rearrangement links TRBV18 to TRBJ1-1, with TRBD1 identical over 7 bases. After removal of 3 bases from V and 6 bases from J, the junction contained 10 bases not matched to a gene. Germline V gives CDR1 KGHSH, CDR2 LQKENI. The CDR3 totals 15 residues. CDR3: CASSPRQGGIAEAFF. In DNA, the CDR3 is TGTGCCAGCTCACCCCGGCAGGGGGGTATAGCTGAAGCTTTCTTT. Full variable domain (missing parts from reference TRBV18 and TRBJ1-1): NAGVMQNPRHLVRRRGQEARLRCSPMKGHSHVYWYRQLPEEGLKFMVYLQKENIIDESGMPKERFSAEFPKEGPSILRIQQVVRGDSAAYFCASSPRQGGIAEAFFGQGTRLTVV.

This clonotype was seen many times. The rearrangement uses TRBV4-3 and TRBJ2-7; 9 positions match TRBD2. V lost 0 bases to trimming and J lost 5 bases; unmatched junction nucleotides: 14. CDR1 and CDR2 (germline): LGHNA, YSLEER. The CDR3 is made up of 18 amino acids. DNA for the CDR3: TGCGCCAGCAGCCAAGACCCGACCGCGCTAGCGGGACGAAACGAGCAGTACTTC. This sequence encodes CASSQDPTALAGRNEQYF.

This clonotype was observed many times. The chain has TRBV5-1 and TRBJ1-4; D perhaps matches TRBD1 (6 bases). Germline lookup yields CDR1 SGHRS and CDR2 YFSETQ. V was clipped by 5 bases and J by 7 bases, with 15 bases between them. The CDR3 length is 14 residues. CDR3 in amino acids: CASRKRTASEKLFF. CDR3 nucleotide sequence: TGCGCCAGCAGGAAAAGGACAGCTAGTGAAAAACTGTTTTTT.

V and J are TRBV5-1 and TRBJ1-2; D is possibly TRBD1 (5 bases). Per germline, CDR1 SGHRS and CDR2 YFSETQ. There are 13 residues in the CDR3. V was shortened by 0 bases and J by 7 bases, with 10 bases between the two germline ends. CDR3 DNA sequence: TGCGCCAGCAGCTTGGAAGGGACTGGTGGCTACACCTTC. The encoded protein is CASSLEGTGGYTF.

Only a few counts were recorded for this clonotype. This chain uses TRBV3-1 with TRBJ1-5; 7 bases match TRBD1. After removal of 0 bases from V and 4 bases from J, the junction contained 6 bases not matched to a gene. This CDR3 has 16 amino acids. From germline, CDR1 is LGHDT and CDR2 YNNKEL (reference sequence). The CDR3 sequence: CASSQDGAGGNQPQHF. CDR3 DNA: TGTGCCAGCAGCCAAGACGGGGCAGGGGGGAATCAGCCCCAGCATTTT. Complete variable domain (other parts from reference TRBV3-1 and TRBJ1-5): DTAVSQTPKYLVTQMGNDKSIKCEQNLGHDTMYWYKQDSKKFLKIMFSYNNKELIINETVPNRFSPKSPDKAHLNLHINSLELGDSAVYFCASSQDGAGGNQPQHFGDGTRLSIL.

This chain connects TRBV4-3 to TRBJ2-7; D could derive from TRBD1 or TRBD2 (5 bases each). Trimming pared 2 bases from V and 4 bases from J, leaving 12 bases between. From germline, CDR1 is LGHNA and CDR2 YSLEER. CDR3 length: 14 amino acids. The CDR3 DNA follows: TGCGCCAGCAGCCAAACTACGGGGCAATACGAGCAGTACTTC. Translated, it gives CASSQTTGQYEQYF.

The J gene is TRBJ2-7, the V gene TRBV6-5; 9 positions agree with TRBD2. This CDR3 is built from 18 residues. The V and J ends lost 2 bases and 0 bases, in that order; junction bases with no gene match: 11. Germline assignment: CDR1 MNHEY and CDR2 SVGAGI. CDR3 sequence: CASSYPQAGGSSSYEQYF. The CDR3 DNA sequence: TGTGCCAGCAGTTACCCACAAGCGGGAGGCTCGAGCTCCTACGAGCAGTACTTC.

This clonotype has more than one count but fewer than ten. The chain links TRBV20-1 to TRBJ1-2; 8 bases fit TRBD1. This CDR3 is built from 12 residues. V was clipped by 5 bases and J by 5 bases; unmatched bases: 4. Germline lookup yields CDR1 DFQATT and CDR2 SNEGSKA (reference sequence). This chain's CDR3 is CSAPRTGYGYTF. For the CDR3, the DNA is TGCAGTGCTCCAAGGACAGGGTATGGCTACACCTTC.